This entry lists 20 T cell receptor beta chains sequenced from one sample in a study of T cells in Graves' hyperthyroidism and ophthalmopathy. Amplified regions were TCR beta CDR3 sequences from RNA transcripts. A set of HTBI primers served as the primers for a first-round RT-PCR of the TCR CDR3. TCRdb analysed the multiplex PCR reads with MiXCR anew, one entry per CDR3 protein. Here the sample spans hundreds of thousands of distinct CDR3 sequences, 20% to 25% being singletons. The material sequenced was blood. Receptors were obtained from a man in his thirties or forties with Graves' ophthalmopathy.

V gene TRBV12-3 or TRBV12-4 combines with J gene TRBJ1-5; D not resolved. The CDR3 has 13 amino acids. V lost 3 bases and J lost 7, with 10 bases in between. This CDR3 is CASSFAGPQPQHF. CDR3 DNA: TGTGCCAGCAGTTTTGCTGGTCCCCAGCCCCAGCATTTT.

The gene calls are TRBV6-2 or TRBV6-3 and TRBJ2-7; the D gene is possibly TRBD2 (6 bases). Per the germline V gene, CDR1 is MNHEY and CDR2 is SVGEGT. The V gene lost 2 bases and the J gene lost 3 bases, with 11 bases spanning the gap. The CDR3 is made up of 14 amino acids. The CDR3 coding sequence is TGTGCCAGCAGTTACCTTCCGGGAGACTACGAGCAGTACTTC. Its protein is CASSYLPGDYEQYF.

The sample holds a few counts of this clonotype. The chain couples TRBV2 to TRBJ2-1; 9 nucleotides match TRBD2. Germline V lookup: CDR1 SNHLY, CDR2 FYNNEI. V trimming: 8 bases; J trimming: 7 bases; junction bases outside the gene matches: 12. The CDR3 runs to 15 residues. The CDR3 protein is CASSRGSGRGNEQFF. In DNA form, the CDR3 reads TGTGCCAGCTCCCGGGGTAGCGGGAGAGGGAATGAGCAGTTCTTC. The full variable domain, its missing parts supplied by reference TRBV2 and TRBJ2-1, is EPEVTQTPSHQVTQMGQEVILRCVPISNHLYFYWYRQILGQKVEFLVSFYNNEISEKSEIFDDQFSVERPDGSNFTLKIRSTKLEDSAMYFCASSRGSGRGNEQFFGPGTRLTVL.

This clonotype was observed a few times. CDR3 loop: CASSSRTRWDRGTGELFF. The CDR3 bases are TGTGCCAGCAGTTCCCGAACCCGGTGGGACAGGGGCACCGGGGAGCTGTTTTTT. The chain joins TRBV28 to TRBJ2-2; 10 nucleotides agree with TRBD1. This CDR3 is 18 amino acids long. Germline V CDR1 and CDR2: MDHEN, SYDVKM. V was pared by 4 bases and J by 4 bases, with 12 bases of the junction left unmatched.

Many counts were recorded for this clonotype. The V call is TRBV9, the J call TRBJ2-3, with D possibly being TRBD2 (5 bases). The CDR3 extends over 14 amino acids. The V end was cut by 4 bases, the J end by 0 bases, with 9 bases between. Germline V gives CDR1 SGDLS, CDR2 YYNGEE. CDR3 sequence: CASSRTQSTDTQYF. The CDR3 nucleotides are TGTGCCAGCAGCCGGACTCAGAGCACAGATACGCAGTATTTT.

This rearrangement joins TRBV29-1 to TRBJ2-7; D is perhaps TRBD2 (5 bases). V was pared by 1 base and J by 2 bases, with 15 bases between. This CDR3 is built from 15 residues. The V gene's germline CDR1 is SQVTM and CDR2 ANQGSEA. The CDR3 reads CSVEGERVWTYEQYF. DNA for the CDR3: TGCAGCGTTGAAGGGGAGAGGGTTTGGACCTACGAGCAGTACTTC.

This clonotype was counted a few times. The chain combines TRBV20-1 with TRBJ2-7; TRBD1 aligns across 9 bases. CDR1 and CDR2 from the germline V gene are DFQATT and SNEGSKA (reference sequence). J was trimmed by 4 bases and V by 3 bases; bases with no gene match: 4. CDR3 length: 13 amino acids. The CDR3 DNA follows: TGCAGTGCTAGGGGGGACAGGGAGTACGAGCAGTACTTC. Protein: CSARGDREYEQYF.

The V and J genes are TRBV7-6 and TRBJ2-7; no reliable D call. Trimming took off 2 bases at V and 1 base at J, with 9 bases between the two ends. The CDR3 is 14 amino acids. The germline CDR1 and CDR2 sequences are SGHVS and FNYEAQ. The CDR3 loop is CASSLTDKSYEQYF. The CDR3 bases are TGTGCCAGCAGCTTAACAGATAAGTCCTACGAGCAGTACTTC.

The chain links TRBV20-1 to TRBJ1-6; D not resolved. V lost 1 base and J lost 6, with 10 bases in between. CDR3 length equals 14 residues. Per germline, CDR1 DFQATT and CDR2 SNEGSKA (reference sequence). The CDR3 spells CSARGNLANSPLHF. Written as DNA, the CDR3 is TGCAGTGCTAGAGGAAATTTAGCTAATTCACCCCTCCACTTT.

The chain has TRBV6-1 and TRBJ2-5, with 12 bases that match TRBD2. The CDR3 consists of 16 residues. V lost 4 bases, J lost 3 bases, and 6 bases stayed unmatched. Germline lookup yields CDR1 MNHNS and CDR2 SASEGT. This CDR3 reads CASSVTSGSFEETQYF. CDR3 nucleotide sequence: TGTGCCAGCAGTGTGACTAGCGGGAGTTTTGAAGAGACCCAGTACTTC.

This CDR3 reads CASSSSGDPLEQYF. CDR3 DNA sequence: TGTGCCAGCAGCTCCAGCGGGGATCCACTCGAGCAGTACTTC. The chain combines TRBV7-2 with TRBJ2-7, with 7 bases that match TRBD2. After removal of 4 bases from V and 6 bases from J, the junction contained 9 bases not matched to a gene. Per the germline V gene, CDR1 is SGHTA and CDR2 is FQGNSA. The CDR3 runs to 14 residues. Full variable domain (outside the CDR3, taken from reference TRBV7-2 and TRBJ2-7): GAGVSQSPSNKVTEKGKDVELRCDPISGHTALYWYRQSLGQGLEFLIYFQGNSAPDKSGLPSDRFSAERTGGSVSTLTIQRTQQEDSAVYLCASSSSGDPLEQYFGPGTRLTVT.

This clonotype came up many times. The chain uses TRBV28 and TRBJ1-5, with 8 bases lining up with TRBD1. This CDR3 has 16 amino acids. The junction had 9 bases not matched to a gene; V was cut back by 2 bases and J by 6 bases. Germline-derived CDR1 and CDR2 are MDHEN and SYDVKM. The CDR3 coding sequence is TGTGCCAGCAGTTTAGGTCCACAGGGGGTCGGTCAGCCCCAGCATTTT. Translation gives CASSLGPQGVGQPQHF.

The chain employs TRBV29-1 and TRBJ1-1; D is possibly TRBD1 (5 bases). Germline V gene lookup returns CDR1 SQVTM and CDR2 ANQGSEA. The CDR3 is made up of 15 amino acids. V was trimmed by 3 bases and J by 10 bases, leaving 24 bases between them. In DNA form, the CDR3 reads TGCAGCGTTGAGGCGGGCACAGGCGGGGCCGGGGGAGCTTTCTTT. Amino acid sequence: CSVEAGTGGAGGAFF.

CDR3 nucleotide sequence: TGCAGCACCGGGACAGGGGGAACAGATACGCAGTATTTT. Its translation: CSTGTGGTDTQYF. The V call is TRBV29-1, the J call TRBJ2-3; 11 bases are a match to TRBD1. The germline V gene has CDR1 SQVTM and CDR2 ANQGSEA. V shed 8 bases and J 3 bases; nucleotides not matched to a gene: 4. The CDR3 loop spans 13 amino acids.

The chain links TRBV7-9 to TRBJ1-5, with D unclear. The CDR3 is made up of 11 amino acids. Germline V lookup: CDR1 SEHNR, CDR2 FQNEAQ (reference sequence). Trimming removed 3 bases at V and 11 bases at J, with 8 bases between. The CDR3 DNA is TGTGCCAGCAGCTTGCGCGGGACCCAGCATTTT. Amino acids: CASSLRGTQHF.

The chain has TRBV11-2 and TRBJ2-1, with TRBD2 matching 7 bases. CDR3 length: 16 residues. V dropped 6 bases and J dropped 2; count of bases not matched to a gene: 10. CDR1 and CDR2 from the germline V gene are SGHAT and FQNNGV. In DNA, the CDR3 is TGTGCCAGCAGTTCCCTAGCGGCTCAAACCTACAATGAGCAGTTCTTC. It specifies CASSSLAAQTYNEQFF.

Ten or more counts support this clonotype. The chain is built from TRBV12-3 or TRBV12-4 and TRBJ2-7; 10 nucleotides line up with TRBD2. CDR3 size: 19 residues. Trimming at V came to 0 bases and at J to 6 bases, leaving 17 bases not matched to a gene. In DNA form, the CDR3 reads TGTGCCAGCAGTTTAGCGCTAAGAGGTCTAGCGGGGGTAGGTGGCGAGCAGTACTTC. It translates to CASSLALRGLAGVGGEQYF.

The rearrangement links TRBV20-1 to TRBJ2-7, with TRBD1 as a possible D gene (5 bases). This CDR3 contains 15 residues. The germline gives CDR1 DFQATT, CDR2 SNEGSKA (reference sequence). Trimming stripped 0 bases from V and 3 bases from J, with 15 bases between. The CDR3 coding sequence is TGCAGTGCTAGAGATTGGGGCAGTTTCAACTACGAGCAGTACTTC. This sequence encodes CSARDWGSFNYEQYF.

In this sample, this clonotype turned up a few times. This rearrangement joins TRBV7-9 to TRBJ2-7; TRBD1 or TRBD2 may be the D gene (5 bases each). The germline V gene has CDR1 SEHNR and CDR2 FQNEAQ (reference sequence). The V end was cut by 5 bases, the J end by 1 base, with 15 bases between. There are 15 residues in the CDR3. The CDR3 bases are TGTGCCAGCAGCGATGCGAGAGAGGGGTCCTACGAGCAGTACTTC. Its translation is CASSDAREGSYEQYF. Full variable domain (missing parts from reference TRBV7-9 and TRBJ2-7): DTGVSQNPRHKITKRGQNVTFRCDPISEHNRLYWYRQTLGQGPEFLTYFQNEAQLEKSRLLSDRFSAERPKGSFSTLEIQRTEQGDSAMYLCASSDAREGSYEQYFGPGTRLTVT.

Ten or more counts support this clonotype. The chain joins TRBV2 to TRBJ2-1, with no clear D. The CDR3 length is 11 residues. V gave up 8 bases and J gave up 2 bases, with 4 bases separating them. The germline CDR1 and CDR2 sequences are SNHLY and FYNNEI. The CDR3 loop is CASGPYNEQFF. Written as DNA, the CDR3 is TGTGCCAGCGGGCCCTACAATGAGCAGTTCTTC. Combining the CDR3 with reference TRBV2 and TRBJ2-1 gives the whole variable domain EPEVTQTPSHQVTQMGQEVILRCVPISNHLYFYWYRQILGQKVEFLVSFYNNEISEKSEIFDDQFSVERPDGSNFTLKIRSTKLEDSAMYFCASGPYNEQFFGPGTRLTVL.